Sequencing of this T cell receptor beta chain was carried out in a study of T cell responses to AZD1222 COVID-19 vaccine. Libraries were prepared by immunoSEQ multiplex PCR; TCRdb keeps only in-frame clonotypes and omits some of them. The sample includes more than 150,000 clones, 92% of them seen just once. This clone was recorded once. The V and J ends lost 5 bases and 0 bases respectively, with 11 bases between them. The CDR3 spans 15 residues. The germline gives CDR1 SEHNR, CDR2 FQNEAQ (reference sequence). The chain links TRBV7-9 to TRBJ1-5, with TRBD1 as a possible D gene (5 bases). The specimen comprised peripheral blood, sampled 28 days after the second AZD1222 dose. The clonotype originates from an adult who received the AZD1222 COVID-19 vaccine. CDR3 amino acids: CASSLGDSSNQPQHF. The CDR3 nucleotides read TGTGCCAGCAGCCTTGGAGACAGTAGCAATCAGCCCCAGCATTTT.